The clone carrying this T cell receptor (beta chain) was found many times. The CDR3 is 17 residues long. Per the germline V gene, CDR1 is MNHEY and CDR2 is SMNVEV (reference sequence). Trimming removed 2 bases at V and 3 bases at J, with 19 bases between. The entry originates in a study of T cells in Graves' hyperthyroidism and ophthalmopathy. Clinical symptoms, serum thyroxine, TRAb, thyroid ultrasound and orbital computed tomography established diagnosis. RNA transcripts yielded amplified TCR beta CDR3 regions. HTBI primers were used for first-round RT-PCR of the TCR CDR3. TCRdb re-derived calls from the multiplex PCR reads in MiXCR, one entry per CDR3 protein. The table shows under 400,000 distinct CDR3 sequences, with about 15% occurring only once.

The sequence was obtained from an older woman with Graves' hyperthyroidism. The sample comprised blood. The V call is TRBV27, the J call TRBJ2-5, with D possibly TRBD2 on 6 matching bases. CDR3 sequence: CASSLRPALATEETQYF. DNA for the CDR3: TGTGCCAGCAGTTTAAGGCCCGCTCTAGCGACAGAAGAGACCCAGTACTTC.